Described below is a single T cell receptor beta chain sequence and its context. Its cognate antigen is unknown. Time point noted: blood 4 weeks post-SBRT, at nephrectomy. Treatment: 15 Gy SBRT to primary tumor, nephrectomy 4 weeks later. Nephrectomy followed 15 Gy stereotactic body radiation by 4 weeks. These data come from a study of radiation and T cells in renal cell carcinoma. Generated by immunoSEQ multiplex PCR, the TCRdb table keeps only in-frame clones and is missing some. The top ten clones hold approximately 7.8% of a sample with around 100,000 clones, approximately 82% of them seen once. This CDR3 is 15 amino acids long. The germline gives CDR1 MDHEN, CDR2 SYDVKM. V was pared by 3 bases and J by 3 bases, with 2 bases of the junction left unmatched. Study results and caveats: Top tumor clonotypes rose in blood 2 weeks post-radiation, then contracted.

The clonotype comes from a man aged 55 to 70 with renal cell carcinoma. The chain recombines TRBV28 with TRBJ2-2; 9 bases agree with TRBD1. The sample was blood, taken from a patient whose treatment included radiotherapy and nephrectomy. The CDR3 reads CASSLGTGHTGELFF. The CDR3, as DNA: TGTGCCAGCAGTTTGGGGACAGGGCACACCGGGGAGCTGTTTTTT.